A selection of T cell receptor beta chains follows, all from one sample in a study of T cells in Graves' hyperthyroidism and ophthalmopathy. Via MiXCR, TCRdb re-called the multiplex PCR reads, giving one row per CDR3 protein. The profile shows approximately 430,000 distinct CDR3 sequences, around a sixth of them singletons. Sequenced sample: blood. These receptors were taken from a woman aged 18-29 years with Graves' hyperthyroidism. CDR3s leave out the opening cysteine and the closing phenylalanine or tryptophan.

TRBJ1-2 | 12 | TRBV3-1 | ASSPGQVFNGYT
TRBJ2-1 | 11 | TRBV7-6 | ASSLLGRDEQF
TRBJ2-6 | 15 | TRBV19 | ASSTLLGSAGANVLT
TRBJ2-7 | 12 | TRBV5-1 | ASSLYQRSYEQY
TRBJ2-2 | 14 | TRBV6-1 | ASHRTRGLLTGELF
TRBJ2-6 | 15 | TRBV28 | ASSLMGFSSGANVLT
TRBJ2-6 | 12 | TRBV20-1 | SASPQAGANVLT
TRBJ2-7 | 15 | TRBV13 | ASRGRSIAGGLAEQY
TRBJ2-1 | 14 | TRBV7-2 | ASSLDGTGVYNEQF
TRBJ2-2 | 12 | TRBV4-1 | ASSGGDWTGELF
TRBJ1-1 | 13 | TRBV6-6 | ASSYSWTANTEAF
TRBJ1-2 | 13 | TRBV5-4 | ASSPSPGAEYGYT
TRBJ2-1 | 11 | TRBV3-1 | ASSHGVQREQF
TRBJ1-1 | 14 | TRBV7-6 | ASSFTGTGGGTEAF
TRBJ1-2 | 13 | TRBV28 | ASSFNGQGFYGYT
TRBJ2-1 | 13 | TRBV2 | ASSALIWSWHEQF
TRBJ2-3 | 14 | TRBV19 | ASSTPRDSSTDTQY
TRBJ2-1 | 13 | TRBV11-1 | ASSPDQAAYNEQF
TRBJ2-1 | 13 | TRBV19 | ASRRGTSPVYEQF
TRBJ1-6 | 14 | TRBV19 | ASSTRVGTGFSPLH
TRBJ1-2 | 14 | TRBV6-5 | ASSYSYDRVAYGYT
TRBJ1-3 | 12 | TRBV15 | ATSSRLSGNTIY
TRBJ2-1 | 12 | TRBV20-1 | SASQVADYNEQF
TRBJ2-2 | 13 | TRBV2 | ASREEGAITGELF
TRBJ1-2 | 14 | TRBV7-2 | ASSPPPGTLIYGYT
TRBJ2-3 | 11 | TRBV6-1 | ASVNRGPDTQY
TRBJ1-2 | 10 | TRBV11-3 | ASSLGAGGYT
TRBJ2-7 | 12 | TRBV11-3 | ASSPAGEAHEQY
TRBJ2-1 | 13 | TRBV9 | ASSPLAARPNEQF
TRBJ2-7 | 13 | TRBV7-9 | ASSPTSGASYEQY
TRBJ1-6 | 13 | TRBV11-2 | ASSPRTGQNSPLH
TRBJ2-6 | 13 | TRBV3-1 | ASSQDSSGANVLT
TRBJ2-7 | 12 | TRBV10-3 | AIRVRERGCEQY
TRBJ2-7 | 10 | TRBV10-3 | AIRLAGVEQY
TRBJ2-5 | 11 | TRBV20-1 | SAEEAGLETQY
TRBJ1-6 | 12 | TRBV5-1 | ASSSWTDNSPLH
TRBJ2-2 | 12 | TRBV20-1 | SARDGNRVGELF
TRBJ2-1 | 13 | TRBV3-1 | ASSQDGDAYNEQF
TRBJ1-6 | 12 | TRBV2 | ASRRQGIDSPLH
TRBJ1-2 | 14 | TRBV6-5 | ASSYSIGGRGYGYT
TRBJ2-1 | 14 | TRBV9 | ASSVSPSGSYNEQF
TRBJ2-7 | 10 | TRBV10-3 | AITQTGYEQY
TRBJ2-2 | 11 | TRBV19 | ASSILTGGELF
TRBJ1-6 | 11 | TRBV28 | ASSSSDSTPLH
TRBJ2-2 | 13 | TRBV12-3/TRBV12-4 | ASSFVGGGTGELF
TRBJ1-1 | 12 | TRBV5-1 | ASSSTGHGLGTF
TRBJ2-3 | 15 | TRBV5-1 | ASSLGSSGPSTDTQY
TRBJ2-7 | 11 | TRBV28 | ASSLHGRIEQY